This TCR beta chain was recorded in a study of identical twins. This CDR3 is built from 14 residues. Trimming removed 0 bases from V and 3 bases from J, with 11 bases in between. CDR1 DFQATT and CDR2 SNEGSKA come from the germline V gene (reference sequence). TCRdb redid the calling of the 5' RACE reads with MiXCR, one entry per CDR3 protein. The sample carries around 1.7 million distinct CDR3 sequences, less than 40% recorded once. Study observations and caveats: Alpha sequences that were out-of-frame and twin-shared showed an excess of low generation probability. Beta clonotypes that were abundant in cord blood contained fewer insertions, a pattern absent from memory repertoires.

This clonotype appeared a few times. Antigen unknown. Healthy Caucasians made up all donors. Material for sequencing was cord blood. The chain has TRBV20-1 and TRBJ1-1; TRBD1 is a possible D gene (5 bases). This clonotype originated in a newborn girl in good health. The CDR3 loop is CSARDRVGDTEAFF. In DNA, the CDR3 is TGCAGTGCTAGAGATCGAGTGGGGGACACTGAAGCTTTCTTT.